What follows are 28 T cell receptor beta chains derived from one specimen sequenced in a study of T cell clusters in autoimmune cytopenias (dated by TCRdb to between 2018 and 2021). These reads were obtained on an Illumina MiSeq. To amplify TRB rearrangements, a touch-down multiplex PCR protocol was run with the TRB-A and TRB-B primer pools combined in a single tube. Reprocessed by TCRdb, the reads give a single entry per CDR3 protein sequence, without DNA. The table for this sample shows roughly 8,000 distinct CDR3 sequences. Under 6.5% of the sample lies in the top ten. Each sample's TRB amplification started from around 230 ng of peripheral blood genomic DNA, which corresponds to tens of thousands of genome equivalents. The sequencing input was peripheral blood. Receptor source: a human donor with an autoimmune cytopenia or autoimmune hepatitis (not recorded which).

According to its frequency, this clonotype is medium-sized. V is TRBV29-1 and J is TRBJ1-1. The CDR3 runs to 12 residues. Per the germline V gene, CDR1 is SQVTM and CDR2 is ANQGSEA. CDR3 loop: CSVEDIQGTSFF.

V is TRBV6-6 and J is TRBJ2-7; without DNA, the TCRdb call of TRBD1 cannot be checked. This CDR3 has 15 residues. The germline CDR1 and CDR2 sequences are MNHNY and SVGAGI (reference sequence). The CDR3 sequence: CASSLRAGIGYEQYF.

The chain uses TRBV15 and TRBJ1-1. Germline assignment: CDR1 LNHNV and CDR2 YYDKDF (reference sequence). The CDR3 is 15 amino acids. The CDR3 reads CATSREASLNTEAFF.

This chain joins TRBV7-9 and TRBJ1-4. CDR3 length: 14 residues. Looked up from germline, CDR1 is SEHNR and CDR2 is FQNEAQ (reference sequence). CDR3 loop: CASSRATPNEKLFF.

This sequence joins TRBV23-1 and TRBJ1-2. TRBV23-1 is an ORF for which the function is uncertain. CDR3 length: 19 amino acids. The chain's CDR3 is CASSIYYRPTYRANYGYTF.

This sequence joins TRBV11-2 and TRBJ2-2; TCRdb reports TRBD2, a call that lacks DNA to check it against. The CDR3 loop spans 17 amino acids. Looked up from germline, CDR1 is SGHAT and CDR2 is FQNNGV. The CDR3 loop is CASSLFHLAGNTGELFF.

Frequency places this clonotype as medium-sized. The chain employs TRBV29-1 and TRBJ2-3; the TRBD1 assignment by TCRdb is unverifiable without DNA. The CDR3 sequence is 14 residues long. The germline V gene has CDR1 SQVTM and CDR2 ANQGSEA. CDR3 region: CSVLDRARTDTQYF.

This clonotype counts as medium-sized by frequency. The rearrangement uses TRBV29-1 and TRBJ2-7; TCRdb proposes TRBD1, but this gene call is untestable without DNA. The germline gives CDR1 SQVTM, CDR2 ANQGSEA. This CDR3 comprises 13 residues. The CDR3 is CSVETRQGYEQYF.

This clonotype is medium-sized (0.01 to 0.1%) by frequency. This chain joins TRBV12-3 or TRBV12-4 and TRBJ1-4. The length of the CDR3 is 14 residues. The CDR3 here is CASSTGLGSEKLFF.

The gene calls are TRBV7-2 and TRBJ1-1; the D call of TRBD1 rests on TCRdb alone, since no DNA is present to check it. Germline CDR1 SGHTA, CDR2 FQGNSA. This CDR3 is 14 amino acids long. The CDR3 protein is CASSGTGGDTEAFF.

V usage is TRBV11-2 and J usage is TRBJ2-1; as DNA is missing, the TRBD1 call by TCRdb cannot be tested. CDR1 is SGHAT and CDR2 is FQNNGV in the germline V gene. CDR3 length: 12 amino acids. CDR3 sequence: CASRGRGNEQFF.

This chain links TRBV20-1 with TRBJ1-2; TCRdb selects TRBD1, and the lack of DNA leaves this call unchecked. This CDR3 region has 14 residues. In germline, CDR1 is DFQATT, CDR2 SNEGSKA (reference sequence). CDR3: CSVSPSITNYGYTF.

The chain links TRBV20-1 to TRBJ2-5; the D call from TCRdb, TRBD2, cannot be confirmed without DNA. CDR1 DFQATT and CDR2 SNEGSKA come from the germline V gene (reference sequence). The CDR3 consists of 17 residues. CDR3 protein: CSARSIAPQGEQETQYF.

The V gene is TRBV5-6, the J gene TRBJ1-2; checking the TCRdb D call of TRBD1 is not possible without DNA. The CDR3 length is 17 residues. Per germline, CDR1 SGHDT and CDR2 YYEEEE. The CDR3 here is CASSSGQARFLAYGYTF.

Frequency places this clonotype as medium-sized. The chain links TRBV19 to TRBJ2-2. The length of the CDR3 is 13 residues. Germline assignment: CDR1 LNHDA and CDR2 SQIVND (reference sequence). The CDR3 protein is CASSIKWSGELFF.

According to its frequency, this clonotype is medium-sized. The chain combines TRBV6-1 with TRBJ2-1; the TRBD1 assignment by TCRdb is unverifiable without DNA. The CDR3 runs to 15 residues. The germline V gene encodes CDR1 MNHNS and CDR2 SASEGT. The CDR3 sequence: CASSAGTATYNEQFF.

The V gene is TRBV6-2 or TRBV6-3, the J gene TRBJ1-6. The germline V gene encodes CDR1 MNHEY and CDR2 SVGEGT. This CDR3 is 17 amino acids long. CDR3 region: CASSYSPQSSYNSPLHF.

CDR3 residues: CAWRSTQGAFQPQHF. J is TRBJ1-5 and V is TRBV30; TCRdb selects TRBD1, and the lack of DNA leaves this call unchecked. Germline CDR1 reads GTSNPN; CDR2 reads SVGIG (reference sequence). The CDR3 loop spans 15 amino acids.

The V call is TRBV6-6, the J call TRBJ1-6; the D call from TCRdb, TRBD1, cannot be confirmed without DNA. The CDR3 loop spans 14 amino acids. Germline V gene lookup returns CDR1 MNHNY and CDR2 SVGAGI (reference sequence). This chain's CDR3 is CASSAPGQNSPLHF.

The V and J genes are TRBV6-5 and TRBJ1-6. The CDR3 is 16 amino acids. CDR1 and CDR2 (germline): MNHEY, SVGAGI. CDR3 amino acids: CASIESASGYNSPLHF.

This clonotype is called medium-sized based on its frequency. The chain is built from TRBV6-5 and TRBJ2-7. The CDR3 runs 13 residues. The germline V gene has CDR1 MNHEY and CDR2 SVGAGI. CDR3 protein: CASTPSWGYEQYF.

This chain links TRBV5-4 with TRBJ1-5; the TCRdb D gene call, TRBD1, has no DNA to confirm it. CDR3 length: 15 amino acids. The germline V gene encodes CDR1 SGHNT and CDR2 YYREEE (reference sequence). CDR3 region: CASSPGIGGNQPQHF.

V usage is TRBV5-1 and J usage is TRBJ2-2. The CDR3 contains 15 residues. CDR1 is SGHRS and CDR2 is YFSETQ in the germline V gene. This chain's CDR3 is CASRVRSANTGELFF.

The V and J genes are TRBV24-1 and TRBJ2-1; TCRdb proposes TRBD1, but this gene call is untestable without DNA. The CDR3 is 15 amino acids. From germline, CDR1 is KGHDR and CDR2 SFDVKD. Here the CDR3 reads CATSVGDRGGNEQFF.

Measured by frequency, this clonotype is medium-sized. The V and J genes are TRBV19 and TRBJ1-4; TCRdb designates TRBD1, a call that cannot be tested without DNA. Germline lookup yields CDR1 LNHDA and CDR2 SQIVND (reference sequence). This CDR3 has 14 amino acids. The CDR3 loop is CASRGQVGNEKLFF.

This clonotype is medium-sized by frequency. The CDR3 protein is CASSSTNEKLFF. The chain couples TRBV6-5 to TRBJ1-4. The CDR3 sequence is 12 residues long. Germline V gene lookup returns CDR1 MNHEY and CDR2 SVGAGI.

This chain uses TRBV5-6 with TRBJ1-2. The CDR3 runs to 16 residues. From germline, CDR1 is SGHDT and CDR2 YYEEEE. CDR3 sequence: CASRQLLQANYYGYTF.

The gene calls are TRBV5-1 and TRBJ1-5; TCRdb returns TRBD1, unconfirmable since there is no DNA. The CDR3 totals 15 residues. Germline assignment: CDR1 SGHRS and CDR2 YFSETQ. The CDR3 protein is CASSKITGPNQPQHF.